This T cell receptor (beta chain) was captured by sequencing in a study of blood T cell repertoires in COVID-19. Whole-study context: Collection of acute and convalescent COVID-19 samples took place in the United States, Italy and Spain. Nucleic acid was either cDNA or gDNA, and it came from T cells, B-cell-depleted T cells, or PBMCs.

Germline V gene lookup returns CDR1 SGDLS and CDR2 YYNGEE. This CDR3 comprises 16 residues. Trimming cost V 3 bases and J 4 bases, with 17 bases left between them. As processed by the authors: Nucleated cell counts were estimated from reference gene primer amplification. TCRdb's copy holds only in-frame clones and misses some; the assay was immunoSEQ multiplex PCR. The V and J calls and clone size are taken from that table; D and trimming were inferred from the DNA. The sample records tens of thousands of clones, 85% to 90% being singletons. The gene calls are TRBV9 and TRBJ2-1, with D perhaps TRBD1 (6 bases). The source material was peripheral blood. This TCR came from a man aged 45-65 years with active COVID-19. CDR3 sequence reads: CASSATVQGLYNEQFF. The CDR3 DNA follows: TGTGCCAGCAGCGCTACAGTCCAGGGGTTATACAATGAGCAGTTCTTC.